Each of the 10 T cell receptor beta chains below was sequenced from the same sample in a study of CXCR3-negative and CXCR3-positive naive CD8 T cells. Researchers prepared the TRB cDNA libraries using 5' RACE with UMI labels. Reanalyzing the 5' RACE reads, TCRdb keeps one entry per CDR3 protein, without DNA. The sample yields roughly 86,000 distinct CDR3 sequences, of which the top ten take up around 0.99%. Sequenced sample: naive CXCR3- CD8+ T cells from blood. Subset: CD45RO-CCR7+CD27+CD95- naive CD8+ T cells lacking CXCR3 (TNR3-). The source is a human donor in good health. Some clones in this sample may be carry-over from other donors' samples.

This chain uses TRBV6-2 or TRBV6-3 with TRBJ2-1. CDR1 and CDR2 (germline): MNHEY, SVGEGT. This CDR3 is built from 11 residues. This CDR3 is CASSRGYEQFF.

The chain has TRBV20-1 and TRBJ2-7. The CDR3 sequence is 11 residues long. CDR1 is DFQATT and CDR2 is SNEGSKA in the germline V gene (reference sequence). CDR3 amino acids: CSAREVKEQYF.

The CDR3 loop reads CASSLPGTSNYGYTF. The rearrangement joins TRBV3-1 to TRBJ1-2; TCRdb calls TRBD1, which cannot be checked without DNA. Germline loops: CDR1 LGHDT, CDR2 YNNKEL (reference sequence). The CDR3 is 15 residues long. Supplemented by reference TRBV3-1 and TRBJ1-2, the full variable domain reads DTAVSQTPKYLVTQMGNDKSIKCEQNLGHDTMYWYKQDSKKFLKIMFSYNNKELIINETVPNRFSPKSPDKAHLNLHINSLELGDSAVYFCASSLPGTSNYGYTFGSGTRLTVV.

The chain links TRBV25-1 to TRBJ1-1; TCRdb's D call, TRBD1, is unchecked because there is no DNA. There are 15 residues in the CDR3. Germline CDR1 is MGHDK and CDR2 is SYGVNS. The CDR3: CASSEYGGTGTEAFF.

V gene TRBV7-9 combines with J gene TRBJ2-1. The germline gives CDR1 SEHNR, CDR2 FQNEAQ (reference sequence). This CDR3 is built from 14 residues. CDR3 amino acids: CASSFDSRVSEQFF. The full variable domain, its missing parts supplied by reference TRBV7-9 and TRBJ2-1, is DTGVSQNPRHKITKRGQNVTFRCDPISEHNRLYWYRQTLGQGPEFLTYFQNEAQLEKSRLLSDRFSAERPKGSFSTLEIQRTEQGDSAMYLCASSFDSRVSEQFFGPGTRLTVL.

The chain links TRBV3-1 to TRBJ1-1. CDR3 length: 18 amino acids. Germline lookup yields CDR1 LGHDT and CDR2 YNNKEL (reference sequence). The CDR3: CASSQFPATLEENTEAFF.

J is TRBJ1-1 and V is TRBV25-1; TCRdb returns TRBD1, unconfirmable since there is no DNA. The CDR3 consists of 11 residues. Looked up from germline, CDR1 is MGHDK and CDR2 is SYGVNS. This CDR3 reads CASSDGQEAFF.

The J gene is TRBJ2-5, the V gene TRBV7-6; the TCRdb call, TRBD2, lacks DNA for checking. Germline values: CDR1 SGHVS, CDR2 FNYEAQ. The CDR3 contains 14 residues. CDR3 residues: CASSLEQGEETQYF. The variable domain in full, with the rest retrieved from reference TRBV7-6 and TRBJ2-5, is GAGVSQSPRYKVTKRGQDVALRCDPISGHVSLYWYRQALGQGPEFLTYFNYEAQQDKSGLPNDRFSAERPEGSISTLTIQRTEQRDSAMYRCASSLEQGEETQYFGPGTRLLVL.

This chain links TRBV27 with TRBJ1-1. The length of the CDR3 is 13 residues. CDR1 and CDR2 from the germline V gene are MNHEY and SMNVEV (reference sequence). CDR3: CASSFKENTEAFF.

The chain uses TRBV5-1 and TRBJ2-3; with no DNA, the TCRdb D assignment of TRBD1 cannot be verified. Looked up from germline, CDR1 is SGHRS and CDR2 is YFSETQ. The CDR3 has 14 amino acids. This CDR3 reads CASSYEGGPDTQYF.